This TCR beta chain was documented in a study of blood T cell repertoires in COVID-19 (dated by TCRdb to about 2020). Context from the whole study: The collaborator samples originated in the United States, Italy and Spain and spanned the acute and convalescent phases of COVID-19. HLA class I and class II types, where available, came from metadata supplied by the sample provider rather than from assay-based typing. The samples were drawn from the first 160 participants of the ongoing ImmuneRACE study and from 950 to 1,500 subjects provided by 6 global collaborators. The sample metadata nearly always contained a de-identified subject ID, COVID-19 status, age in years and sex. Subjects who had been exposed to COVID-19, were actively infected with it, or had recovered from it provided the deeply sampled blood TCRbeta repertoires that made up the dataset. The repertoires were made available in a free public database intended to serve as a resource for research on the immune response to SARS-CoV-2. The prospective study material was composed of cDNA or gDNA derived from T cells, B-cell-depleted T cells, or PBMCs. The research as a whole found: The quantity of clinical and demographic metadata differed by source and by participant and was supplied without curation.

The collaborating institutions used their own protocols to collect whole blood in K2EDTA tubes. For TCRbeta analysis, collaborator samples were shipped as frozen whole blood, as isolated PBMCs, or as DNA extracted from either sample type. Taken from cysteine to phenylalanine, the CDR3 has 13 residues. Kept here is only the CDR3 DNA, which spans 39 bases and is read in frame from base 1. Trimming at the junction amounts to 0 bases on V and 9 bases on J, and the germline ends lie 9 bases apart. CDR1 and CDR2 were assigned from the germline V gene as SNHLY and FYNNEI. The immunoSEQ Assay, a bias-controlled multiplex PCR, was used to amplify TCRbeta CDR3 regions from genomic DNA. As for how the authors treated the data: Within the assay, amplification of reference gene primers was used to estimate how many nucleated cells each sample contained. To quantify the absolute abundance of each unique TCRbeta CDR3 rearrangement, sequence reads were collapsed and filtered. For each sample, productive Simpson clonality was calculated as the square root of Simpson's diversity index across productive rearrangements. TCRdb stores this immuneACCESS table with in-frame sequences only. Part of the clones is absent; in the studies checked, under half of the shortfall reflects unresolved V genes, and no reason is known for the rest. V and J calls and clone size are those listed in that table; D and trimming were worked out from the DNA. This sample is represented by over 200,000 clones; roughly 86% of them were singletons. The ten most abundant clones make up 0.8% of the sample.

The table lists this clone with a few counts. The clone's antigen remains unknown. Per-base quality was not reported, and no clone a single base away is much larger than it. This TCR came from a woman under 40 with acute or convalescent COVID-19. The sequence is built from TRBV2 and TRBJ2-1; the D gene cannot be named for sure. Sample: peripheral blood. CDR3 reads: CASSEARAGEQFF. The nucleotide sequence is TGTGCCAGCAGTGAAGCACGAGCTGGTGAGCAGTTCTTC.